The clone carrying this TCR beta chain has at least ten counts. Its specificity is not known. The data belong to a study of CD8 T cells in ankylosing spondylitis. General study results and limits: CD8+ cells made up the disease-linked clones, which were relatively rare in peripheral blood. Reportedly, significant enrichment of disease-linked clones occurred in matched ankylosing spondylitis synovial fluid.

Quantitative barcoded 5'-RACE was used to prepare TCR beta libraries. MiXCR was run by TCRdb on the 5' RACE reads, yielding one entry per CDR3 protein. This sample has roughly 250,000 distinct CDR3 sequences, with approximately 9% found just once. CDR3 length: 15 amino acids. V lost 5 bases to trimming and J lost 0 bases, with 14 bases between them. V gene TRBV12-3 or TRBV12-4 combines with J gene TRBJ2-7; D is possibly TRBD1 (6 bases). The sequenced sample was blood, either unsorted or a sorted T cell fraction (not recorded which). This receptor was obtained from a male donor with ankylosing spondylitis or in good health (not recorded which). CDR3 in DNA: TGTGCCAGCAGTCGGGGACATTCGAGCTCCTACGAGCAGTACTTC. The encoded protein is CASSRGHSSSYEQYF.